This record looks at one T cell receptor (beta chain) sequence and its context. Using immunoSEQ multiplex PCR, the repertoire was profiled, and TCRdb retains in-frame clones only, with some absent. The table has about 250,000 clones, 85% to 90% seen once. This specimen belongs to a study of blood T cell repertoires in COVID-19. Sequencing input: peripheral blood. The sequence derives from a man aged 30 to 45 with acute or convalescent COVID-19.

CDR3 region: CASSQLGNEKLFF. CDR3 nucleotide sequence: TGTGCCAGCAGCCAACTAGGAAATGAAAAACTGTTTTTT. The chain combines TRBV3-1 (or the pseudogene TRBV3-2) with TRBJ1-4; D unresolved. The CDR3 length is 13 residues. Germline CDR1 LGHDT, CDR2 YNNKEL (reference sequence). Trimming shortened V by 2 bases and J by 5 bases, and 6 bases separated the two germline ends.